This T cell receptor beta chain stems from a study of metastatic and nonmetastatic thyroid tumors. Across the whole study: Repertoires of blood and of tissue (tumor or nodule) from malignant and benign thyroid patients were compared. Study findings and constraints: Malignant thyroid tumors reportedly exceeded benign nodules significantly in TCR beta diversity, with the difference appearing in blood and tumor.

The CDR3 covers 17 residues. J lost 9 bases, V lost 5 bases, and 18 bases had no gene match. CDR1 and CDR2 (germline): SGHAT, FQNNGV. Original methodology: It was from CDR3 differences across clinicopathological groups that a distant-metastasis classifier for papillary thyroid cancer was built. TCRdb used MiXCR to call clones anew from the PCR reads. The V and J calls, along with clone size, are taken from TCRdb and not from the paper's own processing. The top ten hold over 10% of the sample, which has over 70,000 clones, around 18% seen once. Details on this clone: Its antigen is unknown.

Until they underwent thyroid surgery, no patient had received any treatment. The genes are TRBV11-2 and TRBJ2-1; 8 bases align to TRBD1. The material sequenced was blood. The TCR originated in a female donor with papillary thyroid cancer or a benign thyroid nodule (not recorded which). Some clones in this sample may be carry-over from other donors' samples. The CDR3 is CASSLDFQGAQGTEQFF. The CDR3 DNA is TGTGCCAGCAGCCTCGACTTCCAGGGGGCGCAGGGTACTGAGCAGTTCTTC.